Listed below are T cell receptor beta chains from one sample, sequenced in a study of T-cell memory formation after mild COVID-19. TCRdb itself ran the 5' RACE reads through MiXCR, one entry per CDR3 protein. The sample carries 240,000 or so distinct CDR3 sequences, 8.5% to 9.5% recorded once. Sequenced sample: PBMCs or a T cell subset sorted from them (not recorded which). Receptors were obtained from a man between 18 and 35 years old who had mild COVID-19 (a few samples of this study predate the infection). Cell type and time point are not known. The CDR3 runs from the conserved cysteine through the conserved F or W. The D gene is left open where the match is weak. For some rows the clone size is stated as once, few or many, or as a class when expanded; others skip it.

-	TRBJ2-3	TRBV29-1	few	CSVERGRKRVGDTQYF	TGCAGCGTTGAGCGGGGTCGAAAGCGGGTTGGAGATACGCAGTATTTT
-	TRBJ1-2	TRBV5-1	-	CASSLAPQDGYTF	TGCGCCAGCAGCTTGGCCCCACAAGATGGCTACACCTTC
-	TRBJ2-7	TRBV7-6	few	CASSLGARGNEQYF	TGTGCCAGCAGCTTAGGGGCCCGGGGGAACGAGCAGTACTTC
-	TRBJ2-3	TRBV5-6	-	CASSFGVRADTQYF	TGTGCCAGCAGCTTCGGAGTACGGGCCGATACGCAGTATTTT
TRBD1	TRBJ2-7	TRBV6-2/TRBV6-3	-	CASRRQGAVGYEQYF	TGTGCCAGCAGACGCCAGGGGGCCGTCGGGTACGAGCAGTACTTC
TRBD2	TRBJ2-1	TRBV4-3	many	CASSQDPSGGYNEQFF	TGCGCCAGCAGCCAAGATCCTAGCGGGGGCTACAATGAGCAGTTCTTC
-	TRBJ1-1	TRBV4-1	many	CASSQDRSPQVGTEAFF	TGCGCCAGCAGCCAAGATAGGAGCCCGCAGGTTGGCACTGAAGCTTTCTTT
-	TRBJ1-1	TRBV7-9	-	CASSLGIGDTEAFF	TGTGCCAGCAGCTTAGGAATTGGGGACACTGAAGCTTTCTTT
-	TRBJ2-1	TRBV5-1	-	CASSFQGRDNEQFF	TGCGCCAGCAGCTTCCAGGGAAGGGACAATGAGCAGTTCTTC
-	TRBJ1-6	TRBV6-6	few	CASTSPGEGPSPLHF	TGTGCCAGCACCTCTCCCGGGGAGGGCCCCTCACCCCTCCACTTT
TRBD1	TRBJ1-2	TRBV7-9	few	CASSPRGIGYTF	TGTGCCAGCAGCCCCAGGGGGATTGGCTACACCTTC
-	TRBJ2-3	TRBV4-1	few	CASSQDSTGSSTDTQYF	TGCGCCAGCAGCCAAGATTCCACAGGGAGTAGCACAGATACGCAGTATTTT
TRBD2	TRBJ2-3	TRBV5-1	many	CASSFPGLAGSTDTQYF	TGCGCCAGCAGCTTTCCGGGACTAGCGGGGTCGACAGATACGCAGTATTTT
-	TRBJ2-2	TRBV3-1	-	CASSPSPAGELFF	TGTGCCAGCAGCCCATCCCCCGCCGGGGAGCTGTTTTTT
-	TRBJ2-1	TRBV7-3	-	CASSLRGASRNEQFF	TGTGCCAGCAGCTTACGGGGGGCATCGCGCAATGAGCAGTTCTTC
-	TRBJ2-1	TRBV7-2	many	CASSPPGRSYNEQFF	TGTGCCAGCAGCCCCCCGGGTCGCTCCTACAATGAGCAGTTCTTC
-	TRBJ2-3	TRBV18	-	CASSPRSGETDTQYF	TGTGCCAGCTCACCAAGATCTGGCGAAACAGATACGCAGTATTTT
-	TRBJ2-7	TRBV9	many	CASSVVDGSYEQYF	TGTGCCAGCAGCGTAGTGGATGGCTCCTACGAGCAGTACTTC
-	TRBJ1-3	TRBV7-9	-	CASSSSPANGNTIYF	TGTGCCAGCAGCTCTAGTCCGGCAAATGGAAACACCATATATTTT
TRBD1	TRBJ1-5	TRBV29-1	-	CSVVTGVGGQPQHF	TGCAGCGTTGTAACAGGGGTCGGCGGTCAGCCCCAGCATTTT
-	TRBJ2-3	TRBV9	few	CASSPLVGPDTQYF	TGTGCCAGCAGCCCCTTAGTAGGTCCAGATACGCAGTATTTT
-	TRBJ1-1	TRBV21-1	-	CASSNSPDQAFF	TGTGCCAGCAGCAATTCCCCGGACCAAGCTTTCTTT
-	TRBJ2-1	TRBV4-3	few	CASSQGKGALRGNEQFF	TGCGCCAGCAGCCAAGGGAAGGGCGCGCTCCGGGGCAATGAGCAGTTCTTC
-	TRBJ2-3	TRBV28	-	CASSLEVMDTDTQYF	TGTGCCAGCAGTTTAGAGGTAATGGACACAGATACGCAGTATTTT
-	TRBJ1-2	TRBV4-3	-	CASSHQGGDGYTF	TGCGCCAGCAGCCATCAGGGTGGGGATGGCTACACCTTC
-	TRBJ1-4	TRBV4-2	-	CASSQKSVLNEKLFF	TGTGCCAGCAGCCAAAAGTCCGTTCTTAATGAAAAACTGTTTTTT
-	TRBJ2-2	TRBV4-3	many	CASSQDTAWEPGELFF	TGCGCCAGCAGCCAAGATACAGCCTGGGAACCCGGGGAGCTGTTTTTT
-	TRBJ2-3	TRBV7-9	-	CASSTWGRDTDTQYF	TGTGCCAGCAGCACCTGGGGACGGGACACAGATACGCAGTATTTT
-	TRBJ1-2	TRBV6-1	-	CASSEAKKRWIYGYTF	TGTGCCAGCAGTGAAGCGAAGAAACGATGGATCTATGGCTACACCTTC
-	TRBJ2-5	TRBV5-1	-	CASSRADSMQETQYF	TGCGCCAGCAGCAGGGCGGACAGTATGCAAGAGACCCAGTACTTC
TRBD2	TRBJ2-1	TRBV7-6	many	CASSVRGGVGNEQFF	TGTGCCAGCAGCGTCCGCGGGGGGGTTGGGAATGAGCAGTTCTTC
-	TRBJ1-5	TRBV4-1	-	CASSQDGGSNQPQHF	TGCGCCAGCAGCCAAGATGGGGGGAGCAATCAGCCCCAGCATTTT